The 18 T cell receptor beta chains listed next were all sequenced from one sample in a study of T-cell reconstitution after alpha-beta-depleted transplantation in children. A library of TCRbeta sequences, prepared with unique molecular identifiers, was generated. TCRdb reprocessed the PCR reads via MiXCR and lists one record per CDR3 protein. The sample yields a few hundred thousand distinct CDR3 sequences, 10% to 15% seen once. The sample consisted of PBMCs, mostly from graft donor cells, taken 360 days after TCRalphabeta/CD19-depleted stem cell transplant. The receptor set was obtained from a male patient aged 10-17 years who had a stem cell transplant for acute myeloid leukemia, so the T cells may come from the graft donor.

The chain carries TRBV4-2 and TRBJ2-1; 11 bases align to TRBD2. Germline V gene sequence: CDR1 LGHNA, CDR2 YNFKEQ. Germline trimming cut 4 bases from V and 9 bases from J; bases unmatched to any gene: 11. This CDR3 is built from 16 residues. This chain's CDR3 is CASSLLAGGSRGEQFF. The CDR3 region has the DNA TGTGCCAGCAGCCTCCTAGCGGGAGGCTCAAGAGGTGAGCAGTTCTTC.

This chain joins TRBV6-4 and TRBJ2-1; 8 nucleotides match TRBD2. Trimming removed 3 bases from V and 2 bases from J; junction bases left unmatched: 3. Per the germline V gene, CDR1 is MRHNA and CDR2 is SNTAGT. The CDR3 consists of 15 residues. The CDR3 DNA sequence: TGTGCCAGCAGTGAGGCGGGACTAGCCTACAATGAGCAGTTCTTC. Protein product: CASSEAGLAYNEQFF.

This clonotype has just a few counts. The V and J genes are TRBV20-1 and TRBJ2-3; D could derive from TRBD1 or TRBD2 (5 bases each). The germline CDR1 and CDR2 sequences are DFQATT and SNEGSKA (reference sequence). The CDR3 has 13 residues. Trimming took 6 bases from V and 2 from J, leaving 12 bases between them. Here the CDR3 DNA reads TGCAGTGCACTCCGGGACCTCACAGATACGCAGTATTTT. Translated, it gives CSALRDLTDTQYF.

The sample holds many counts of this clonotype. The CDR3 sequence is CASSPGQGAGEQYF. The CDR3 DNA reads TGTGCCAGCAGCCCGGGACAGGGGGCCGGCGAGCAGTACTTC. This rearrangement joins TRBV2 to TRBJ2-7; 12 bases are a match to TRBD1. After removal of 6 bases from V and 6 bases from J, the junction contained 6 bases not matched to a gene. CDR3 length equals 14 residues. Germline V gives CDR1 SNHLY, CDR2 FYNNEI.

Only a few counts were recorded for this clonotype. The chain has TRBV15 and TRBJ2-3; no clear D. This CDR3 is built from 11 residues. V lost 4 bases, J lost 3 bases, and 2 bases lay in between. Germline CDR1 is LNHNV and CDR2 is YYDKDF (reference sequence). CDR3 loop: CATSITDTQYF. In DNA, the CDR3 is TGTGCCACCAGCATAACAGATACGCAGTATTTT.

This rearrangement joins TRBV7-2 to TRBJ1-1; 8 bases are shared with TRBD1. V lost 8 bases and J lost 5; bases outside the gene matches: 10. This CDR3 has 14 amino acids. Germline CDR1 reads SGHTA; CDR2 reads FQGNSA. The chain's CDR3 is CASRRGQGGTEAFF. The CDR3 region has the DNA TGTGCCAGCCGTAGAGGACAGGGTGGGACTGAAGCTTTCTTT.

This clonotype occurred a few times. The chain carries TRBV7-2 and TRBJ2-3; TRBD2 matches at 11 bases. With V trimmed by 0 bases and J by 5 bases, 1 base remained unmatched. CDR3 length: 15 amino acids. Germline loops: CDR1 SGHTA, CDR2 FQGNSA. In DNA form, the CDR3 reads TGTGCCAGCAGCTTAGCTGGACTAGCGGGAGATACGCAGTATTTT. It encodes CASSLAGLAGDTQYF.

This clonotype was seen many times. The CDR3 loop is CASSLTGQGASSYNEQFF. CDR3 in DNA: TGTGCCAGCAGCTTAACGGGACAGGGTGCTAGCTCCTACAATGAGCAGTTCTTC. The V call is TRBV7-3, the J call TRBJ2-1, with TRBD1 matching over 9 bases. CDR3 size: 18 residues. CDR1 is SGHTA, CDR2 FQGTGA, per germline. Trimming took 0 bases from V and 0 from J; bases not matched to a gene: 6.

This clonotype has just a few counts. The rearrangement joins TRBV3-1 to TRBJ2-1, with D possibly being TRBD2 (6 bases). Trimming stripped 1 base from V and 9 bases from J, with 16 bases between. CDR3 size: 15 residues. CDR1 and CDR2 (germline): LGHDT, YNNKEL (reference sequence). The DNA of the CDR3 is TGTGCCAGCAGCCAAGGACTAGGGAAAGACAGTGAGCAGTTCTTC. Amino acid sequence: CASSQGLGKDSEQFF.

The chain carries TRBV20-1 and TRBJ2-1; D possibly matches TRBD1 or TRBD2 (5 bases each). The CDR3 consists of 12 residues. Germline V lookup: CDR1 DFQATT, CDR2 SNEGSKA (reference sequence). V was trimmed by 5 bases and J by 8 bases, leaving 13 bases between them. The CDR3 DNA sequence: TGCAGTGCTCACTCCGGGACCCATGAGCAGTTCTTC. It translates to CSAHSGTHEQFF.

The CDR3: CASSLWKPVAEQYF. The CDR3, as DNA: TGTGCCAGCAGCTTATGGAAACCAGTCGCCGAGCAGTACTTC. This sequence joins TRBV7-2 and TRBJ2-7; no firm D call. The CDR3 sequence is 14 residues long. Trimming stripped 2 bases from V and 6 bases from J, with 14 bases between. CDR1 SGHTA and CDR2 FQGNSA come from the germline V gene.

The rearrangement joins TRBV7-9 to TRBJ2-5; D gene ambiguous. The CDR3 totals 14 residues. The germline V gene has CDR1 SEHNR and CDR2 FQNEAQ (reference sequence). The V gene lost 5 bases and the J gene lost 2 bases, with 12 bases spanning the gap. CDR3 amino acids: CASSQTAVQETQYF. CDR3 bases: TGTGCCAGCAGCCAAACCGCGGTACAAGAGACCCAGTACTTC.

Only a few counts were recorded for this clonotype. The rearrangement uses TRBV4-3 and TRBJ1-1, with a weak D call TRBD1 (5 bases). Trimming left V 0 bases short and J 2 bases short, with 13 bases between. The CDR3 sequence is 16 residues long. The V gene's germline CDR1 is LGHNA and CDR2 YSLEER. In nucleotides, the CDR3 is TGCGCCAGCAGCCAAGATCTAGGAGGGGTAAACACTGAAGCTTTCTTT. Its protein is CASSQDLGGVNTEAFF.

In this sample, this clonotype turned up many times. The chain combines TRBV4-3 with TRBJ2-7, with D perhaps assigned TRBD1 or TRBD2 (5 bases each). Germline loops: CDR1 LGHNA, CDR2 YSLEER. Trimming pared 4 bases from V and 0 bases from J, leaving 13 bases between. The CDR3 sequence is 15 residues long. Here the CDR3 reads CASSRLGTSSYEQYF. In nucleotides, the CDR3 is TGCGCCAGCAGCCGACTTGGGACGAGCTCCTACGAGCAGTACTTC.

This clonotype has just a few counts. The chain recombines TRBV7-2 with TRBJ2-3; D ambiguous. Germline V gene sequence: CDR1 SGHTA, CDR2 FQGNSA. V dropped 5 bases and J dropped 0 bases, with 15 bases sitting between them. CDR3 length: 16 amino acids. In nucleotides, the CDR3 is TGTGCCAGCAGCCCTCACCTTCCGGGCAGCACAGATACGCAGTATTTT. It codes for CASSPHLPGSTDTQYF.

This clonotype showed up many times. This chain joins TRBV27 and TRBJ1-1; D remains unclear. Per the germline V gene, CDR1 is MNHEY and CDR2 is SMNVEV (reference sequence). V was trimmed by 2 bases and J by 0 bases, leaving 7 bases between them. This CDR3 comprises 14 residues. DNA of the CDR3: TGTGCCAGCAGTTTACTAGGAATGAACACTGAAGCTTTCTTT. Its protein product is CASSLLGMNTEAFF.

V and J are TRBV2 and TRBJ2-4; 12 bases line up with TRBD2. Losses at the gene ends were 8 bases for V and 0 bases for J; bases not matched to a gene: 11. This CDR3 contains 18 residues. Germline V gene data show CDR1 as SNHLY and CDR2 as FYNNEI. CDR3 sequence reads: CASPGTSGRYLAKNIQYF. The CDR3 DNA is TGTGCCAGCCCCGGGACTAGCGGGCGATATCTAGCCAAAAACATTCAGTACTTC. Full variable domain (outside the CDR3, taken from reference TRBV2 and TRBJ2-4): EPEVTQTPSHQVTQMGQEVILRCVPISNHLYFYWYRQILGQKVEFLVSFYNNEISEKSEIFDDQFSVERPDGSNFTLKIRSTKLEDSAMYFCASPGTSGRYLAKNIQYFGAGTRLSVL.

The CDR3 coding sequence is TGTGCCAGCACACAAACCGGGACAGGGTACGGCGAGACCCAGTACTTC. Translated, it gives CASTQTGTGYGETQYF. The gene calls are TRBV27 and TRBJ2-5; TRBD1 matches at 9 bases. V dropped 7 bases and J dropped 5; count of bases not matched to a gene: 14. The germline V gene has CDR1 MNHEY and CDR2 SMNVEV (reference sequence). CDR3 size: 16 residues.